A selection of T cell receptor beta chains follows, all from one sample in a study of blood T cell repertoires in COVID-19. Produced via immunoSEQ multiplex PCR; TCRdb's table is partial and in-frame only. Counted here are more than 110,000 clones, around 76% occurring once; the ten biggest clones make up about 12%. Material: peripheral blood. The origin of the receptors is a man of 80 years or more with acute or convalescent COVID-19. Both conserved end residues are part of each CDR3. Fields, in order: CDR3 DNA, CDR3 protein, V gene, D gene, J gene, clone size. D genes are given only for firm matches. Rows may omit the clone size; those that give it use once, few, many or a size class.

CDR3nt: TGTGCCAGCAGGCCACAGGGGGCGGGCTATGGCTACACCTTC
CDR3aa: CASRPQGAGYGYTF
v_gene: TRBV28
d_gene: TRBD1
j_gene: TRBJ1-2
abundance: NA

CDR3nt: TGTGCCAGCAGTCCCGGGACAGCCGCTCGGCTTTTGAATCAGCCCCAGCATTTT
CDR3aa: CASSPGTAARLLNQPQHF
v_gene: TRBV28
d_gene: TRBD1
j_gene: TRBJ1-5
abundance: once

CDR3nt: TGTGCCAGCTCGCTGGACAGGGTCTCCTACGAGCAGTACTTC
CDR3aa: CASSLDRVSYEQYF
v_gene: TRBV18
d_gene: TRBD1
j_gene: TRBJ2-7
abundance: NA

CDR3nt: TGTGCCACCAGTGACTGGGACTCCACAGATACGCAGTATTTT
CDR3aa: CATSDWDSTDTQYF
v_gene: TRBV24-1
d_gene: NA
j_gene: TRBJ2-3
abundance: NA

CDR3nt: TGTGCCAGCAGCCAAGAAACTGGGCGATTCGAGCAGTACTTC
CDR3aa: CASSQETGRFEQYF
v_gene: TRBV4-2
d_gene: NA
j_gene: TRBJ2-7
abundance: NA

CDR3nt: TGTGCCACCAGTGATCCACAGGGGGCAGCGTTAGACGAGCAGTACTTC
CDR3aa: CATSDPQGAALDEQYF
v_gene: TRBV24-1
d_gene: TRBD1
j_gene: TRBJ2-7
abundance: NA

CDR3nt: TGTGCCAGCAGCTTAAGAGGGACCTACGAGCAGTACTTC
CDR3aa: CASSLRGTYEQYF
v_gene: TRBV7-2
d_gene: NA
j_gene: TRBJ2-7
abundance: NA

CDR3nt: TGCAGCGTTGAAGTTCGGGGGGCCCTCACTTACAGACAAGAGACCCAGTACTTC
CDR3aa: CSVEVRGALTYRQETQYF
v_gene: TRBV29-1
d_gene: NA
j_gene: TRBJ2-5
abundance: NA

CDR3nt: TGTGCCAGCAGCTTAACCCTAGCGGGGCCCAATGAGCAGTTCTTC
CDR3aa: CASSLTLAGPNEQFF
v_gene: TRBV11-2
d_gene: TRBD2
j_gene: TRBJ2-1
abundance: NA

CDR3nt: TGTGCCAGCAGCATATCGACAGGGTTGGGTTCACCCCTCCACTTT
CDR3aa: CASSISTGLGSPLHF
v_gene: TRBV7-9
d_gene: TRBD1
j_gene: TRBJ1-6
abundance: few

CDR3nt: TGTGCCAGTAGCTCGCAGGGGCGGGATCAGCCCCAGCATTTT
CDR3aa: CASSSQGRDQPQHF
v_gene: TRBV19
d_gene: NA
j_gene: TRBJ1-5
abundance: NA

CDR3nt: TGTGCCAGTTCTCGAGGACAGGGAGGGAGGTACGAGCAGTACTTC
CDR3aa: CASSRGQGGRYEQYF
v_gene: TRBV19
d_gene: NA
j_gene: TRBJ2-7
abundance: NA

CDR3nt: TGTGCCAGCAGCTTGGGTGGGCTTAATTCACCCCTCCACTTT
CDR3aa: CASSLGGLNSPLHF
v_gene: TRBV7-3
d_gene: NA
j_gene: TRBJ1-6
abundance: NA

CDR3nt: TGTGCCAGCTTGGCCACGTGGAACTATGGCTACACCTTC
CDR3aa: CASLATWNYGYTF
v_gene: TRBV19
d_gene: NA
j_gene: TRBJ1-2
abundance: NA

CDR3nt: TGTGCCAGCAGCTCCCTTTCGGACACTGAAGCTTTCTTT
CDR3aa: CASSSLSDTEAFF
v_gene: TRBV7-3
d_gene: NA
j_gene: TRBJ1-1
abundance: NA

CDR3nt: TGTGCCAGCAGCCCGGACAGGGTCTACAATGAGCAGTTCTTC
CDR3aa: CASSPDRVYNEQFF
v_gene: TRBV5-6
d_gene: TRBD1
j_gene: TRBJ2-1
abundance: once

CDR3nt: TGTGCCAGCAGCTTGGTACTAAGCACGCAGTATTTT
CDR3aa: CASSLVLSTQYF
v_gene: TRBV7-9
d_gene: NA
j_gene: TRBJ2-3
abundance: NA

CDR3nt: TGTGCCAGCAGTGATGGTCAGAATATGAGGGTAGTAACAGATACGCAGTATTTT
CDR3aa: CASSDGQNMRVVTDTQYF
v_gene: TRBV6-1
d_gene: NA
j_gene: TRBJ2-3
abundance: NA

CDR3nt: TGTGCCAGCATCCTCTCCGGGAAGGGCAATGAAAAACTGTTTTTT
CDR3aa: CASILSGKGNEKLFF
v_gene: TRBV2
d_gene: NA
j_gene: TRBJ1-4
abundance: NA

CDR3nt: TGTGCCACCAGCTCCCGGGGCGGGGGGGCTGCAGATACGCAGTATTTT
CDR3aa: CATSSRGGGAADTQYF
v_gene: TRBV15
d_gene: TRBD2
j_gene: TRBJ2-3
abundance: NA

CDR3nt: TGTGCCAGTAGTGCCGACAGGGTCGAGCAGTACTTC
CDR3aa: CASSADRVEQYF
v_gene: TRBV19
d_gene: TRBD1
j_gene: TRBJ2-7
abundance: once

CDR3nt: TGTGCCAGCAGCGTATACAGGGGGCAAGCCTACAATGAGCAGTTCTTC
CDR3aa: CASSVYRGQAYNEQFF
v_gene: TRBV9
d_gene: TRBD1
j_gene: TRBJ2-1
abundance: NA

CDR3nt: TGCGCCAGCAGCCGCGGGACTAGCGGGGACCAAGAGACCCAGTACTTC
CDR3aa: CASSRGTSGDQETQYF
v_gene: TRBV5-1
d_gene: TRBD2
j_gene: TRBJ2-5
abundance: once

CDR3nt: TGTGCCAGCAGCTCCGGGACAGGTCCCGGGGAGCTGTTTTTT
CDR3aa: CASSSGTGPGELFF
v_gene: TRBV7-6
d_gene: TRBD1
j_gene: TRBJ2-2
abundance: NA

CDR3nt: TGCGCCAGCAGTCAAGGCAGGGACAGGGGTTTGCTAGTTTGTCCCCTCCACTTT
CDR3aa: CASSQGRDRGLLVCPLHF
v_gene: TRBV23-1
d_gene: TRBD1
j_gene: TRBJ1-6
abundance: NA

CDR3nt: TGTGCCAGCAGTTTAGCACAGAGCCGGCAAGAAGCTTTCTTT
CDR3aa: CASSLAQSRQEAFF
v_gene: TRBV28
d_gene: NA
j_gene: TRBJ1-1
abundance: NA

CDR3nt: TGTGCCAGCAGCTCAATTGCGGGGGTCTCCTACAATGAGCAGTTCTTC
CDR3aa: CASSSIAGVSYNEQFF
v_gene: TRBV11-2
d_gene: TRBD2
j_gene: TRBJ2-1
abundance: NA

CDR3nt: TGTGCCAGCAGTGAATCCGGACAGGGAGGTGGCTACACCTTC
CDR3aa: CASSESGQGGGYTF
v_gene: TRBV2
d_gene: TRBD1
j_gene: TRBJ1-2
abundance: NA

CDR3nt: TGTGCCAGCAGCTTAGTTCTCTTGGTGGCAGGGGATTACAATGAGCAGTTCTTC
CDR3aa: CASSLVLLVAGDYNEQFF
v_gene: TRBV7-8
d_gene: NA
j_gene: TRBJ2-1
abundance: NA

CDR3nt: TGCGCCAGCAGCATCCGGGACAGAGATAATTCACCCCTCCACTTT
CDR3aa: CASSIRDRDNSPLHF
v_gene: TRBV5-1
d_gene: TRBD1
j_gene: TRBJ1-6
abundance: NA

CDR3nt: TGTGCCACCATTCTAGGGGCTGATACAGATACGCAGTATTTT
CDR3aa: CATILGADTDTQYF
v_gene: TRBV2
d_gene: NA
j_gene: TRBJ2-3
abundance: NA

CDR3nt: TGTGCCACCAGTGATAGGGGAAACGACAGGGGGCAAGAGACCCAGTACTTC
CDR3aa: CATSDRGNDRGQETQYF
v_gene: TRBV24-1
d_gene: TRBD1
j_gene: TRBJ2-5
abundance: NA

CDR3nt: TGTGCCAGCAGTTTATCAGGGGCGAATAACTATGGCTACACCTTC
CDR3aa: CASSLSGANNYGYTF
v_gene: TRBV28
d_gene: NA
j_gene: TRBJ1-2
abundance: many

CDR3nt: TGCGCCAGCAGCCAAGAGCTACAGGGGGGACAGCCCCAGCATTTT
CDR3aa: CASSQELQGGQPQHF
v_gene: TRBV4-3
d_gene: TRBD1
j_gene: TRBJ1-5
abundance: NA

CDR3nt: TGTGCCAGCAGTTTATCAGGAGACAGGGGGTGGGAGCAGTACTTC
CDR3aa: CASSLSGDRGWEQYF
v_gene: TRBV28
d_gene: TRBD1
j_gene: TRBJ2-7
abundance: NA

CDR3nt: TGTGCCAGCTCACAATTGACAGGGGTTGGCAATCAGCCCCAGCATTTT
CDR3aa: CASSQLTGVGNQPQHF
v_gene: TRBV18
d_gene: TRBD1
j_gene: TRBJ1-5
abundance: NA

CDR3nt: TGTGCCAGCAGTAGACGTGCCGGGACAGGGTCTTACGAGCAGTACTTC
CDR3aa: CASSRRAGTGSYEQYF
v_gene: TRBV27
d_gene: TRBD1
j_gene: TRBJ2-7
abundance: NA

CDR3nt: TGTGCCAGTAGTATAGGGGGTCGGGGGGTAAACAATGAGCAGTTCTTC
CDR3aa: CASSIGGRGVNNEQFF
v_gene: TRBV19
d_gene: TRBD2
j_gene: TRBJ2-1
abundance: NA

CDR3nt: TGCAGCGCCGCGGACAGGGGGCAGGGGGAGCTGTTTTTT
CDR3aa: CSAADRGQGELFF
v_gene: TRBV29-1
d_gene: TRBD1
j_gene: TRBJ2-2
abundance: NA

CDR3nt: TGTGCCAGCAGCTTGGTTCAGGGTGAAAACATTCAGTACTTC
CDR3aa: CASSLVQGENIQYF
v_gene: TRBV5-4
d_gene: NA
j_gene: TRBJ2-4
abundance: NA

CDR3nt: TGCAGCGTCCGGGGGACTAGCGGGGGGACAGATACGCAGTATTTT
CDR3aa: CSVRGTSGGTDTQYF
v_gene: TRBV29-1
d_gene: TRBD2
j_gene: TRBJ2-3
abundance: NA

CDR3nt: TGTGCCAGCAGTCCGGACAGGGACCATGACTACGAGCAGTACTTC
CDR3aa: CASSPDRDHDYEQYF
v_gene: TRBV27
d_gene: TRBD1
j_gene: TRBJ2-7
abundance: once

CDR3nt: TGTGCCAGCAGGGGGACTAGCGGGGGGTCCCTCGAGCAGTACTTC
CDR3aa: CASRGTSGGSLEQYF
v_gene: TRBV27
d_gene: TRBD2
j_gene: TRBJ2-7
abundance: NA

CDR3nt: TGTGCCAGCAGTTTAGAGGTCGGCGAGCAGTACTTC
CDR3aa: CASSLEVGEQYF
v_gene: TRBV28
d_gene: NA
j_gene: TRBJ2-7
abundance: NA

CDR3nt: TGTGCCAGCTCCCTAGGTAGGTCCTGGCACTATGGCTACACCTTC
CDR3aa: CASSLGRSWHYGYTF
v_gene: TRBV21-1
d_gene: NA
j_gene: TRBJ1-2
abundance: NA

CDR3nt: TGTGCCAGCAGTGATGCGGCATGGAACACTGAAGCTTTCTTT
CDR3aa: CASSDAAWNTEAFF
v_gene: TRBV2
d_gene: NA
j_gene: TRBJ1-1
abundance: NA

CDR3nt: TGTGCCTGGAGGGGGACAGGGTATGGCTACACCTTC
CDR3aa: CAWRGTGYGYTF
v_gene: TRBV30
d_gene: TRBD1
j_gene: TRBJ1-2
abundance: NA

CDR3nt: TGTGCCAGAAGGGACTTATCGCCCACAGATACGCAGTATTTT
CDR3aa: CARRDLSPTDTQYF
v_gene: TRBV7-9
d_gene: NA
j_gene: TRBJ2-3
abundance: few

CDR3nt: TGTGCCAGCAGTTCGTTTCTGCAGTATTTT
CDR3aa: CASSSFLQYF
v_gene: TRBV12-3/TRBV12-4
d_gene: NA
j_gene: TRBJ2-3
abundance: NA

CDR3nt: TGTGCCAGTAAGCCTAGCGGGGGGAGACAAGAGACCCAGTACTTC
CDR3aa: CASKPSGGRQETQYF
v_gene: TRBV19
d_gene: TRBD2
j_gene: TRBJ2-5
abundance: NA

CDR3nt: TGCGCCAGCAGCCAAGAACGACAGCCAGTCGCTGAAGCTTTCTTT
CDR3aa: CASSQERQPVAEAFF
v_gene: TRBV4-1
d_gene: NA
j_gene: TRBJ1-1
abundance: NA